These T cell receptor beta chains were read from a single sample in a study of beta chain features in type 1 diabetes. Produced via immunoSEQ multiplex PCR; TCRdb's table is partial and in-frame only. This table has 130,000 or so clones, roughly a sixth appearing once. Sequencing input: central memory CD4+ T cells from blood. The receptors derive from a young man with type 1 diabetes. The CDR3 runs from the conserved cysteine through the conserved F or W. D genes are given only for firm matches. Clone size is stated in some rows and not others, as once, few, many or a class when expanded.

few	TRBV29-1	TRBJ1-1	TRBD1	TGCAGCGTTGAAGGTACAGGGGGCGGGTGGACTGAAGCTTTCTTT	CSVEGTGGGWTEAFF
few	TRBV29-1	TRBJ2-5	TRBD2	TGCAGCGGAGGGAGGGAAGAGACCCAGTACTTC	CSGGREETQYF
many	TRBV5-6	TRBJ2-7	NA	TGTGCCAGCAGCTTCGGGGGCTCCTACGAGCAGTACTTC	CASSFGGSYEQYF
few	TRBV7-9	TRBJ2-5	TRBD2	TGTGCCAGCAGCTCCACTAGCGGGAGCTGGGAGACCCAGTACTTC	CASSSTSGSWETQYF
many	TRBV7-2	TRBJ2-5	NA	TGTGCCAGCAGCCCAGGGGGGGACCAGTACTTC	CASSPGGDQYF
NA	TRBV27	TRBJ1-1	NA	TGTGCCAGCAGAAGGACGGGGTTGAACACTGAAGCTTTCTTT	CASRRTGLNTEAFF
many	TRBV10-1	TRBJ2-1	NA	TGCGCCAGCAGTGAGTCGCCGGGACCTACAAAGGAGCAGTTCTTC	CASSESPGPTKEQFF
NA	TRBV5-1	TRBJ1-2	NA	TGCGCCAGCAGCCTCGACAGAGACTATGGCTACACCTTC	CASSLDRDYGYTF
few	TRBV7-6	TRBJ2-1	TRBD1	TGTGCCAGCAGCGCCCCGACAGGGCGACTAATCGATGAGCAGTTCTTC	CASSAPTGRLIDEQFF
NA	TRBV27	TRBJ2-5	NA	TGTGCCAGCAGTTTAGGAGCCAGGGCTTCCTTAGAGACCCAGTACTTC	CASSLGARASLETQYF
NA	TRBV5-1	TRBJ2-3	NA	TGCGCCAGCAGCCAACAACTTGGCACAGATACGCAGTATTTT	CASSQQLGTDTQYF
NA	TRBV30	TRBJ1-5	NA	TGTGCCTACTCGGGGAATAGCAATCAGCCCCAGCATTTT	CAYSGNSNQPQHF
NA	TRBV5-1	TRBJ2-7	TRBD2	TGCGCCAGCAGCTTGGCCCTACCGGGAGGGTACGAGCAGTACTTC	CASSLALPGGYEQYF
NA	TRBV7-9	TRBJ2-6	NA	TGTGCCAGCAGGCCCCCTGGGACGGGGATCTCTGGGGCCAACGTCCTGACTTTC	CASRPPGTGISGANVLTF
NA	TRBV6-5	TRBJ2-7	TRBD2	TGTGCCAGCAGTTACTCCCGACTAGCGGAAGGCGAGCAGTACTTC	CASSYSRLAEGEQYF
NA	TRBV4-3	TRBJ1-2	TRBD1	TGCGCCAGCAGCCAAGTAGGACAGGGCGAAATTCATGGCTACACCTTC	CASSQVGQGEIHGYTF
few	TRBV7-9	TRBJ2-7	NA	TGTGCCAGCAGCTTATTTTTGGCCGGGGGCTCCTACGAGCAGTACTTC	CASSLFLAGGSYEQYF
few	TRBV30	TRBJ2-5	NA	TGTGCCTGGAGTTATCAGAAGGGAGAGACCCAGTACTTC	CAWSYQKGETQYF
NA	TRBV10-3	TRBJ2-1	TRBD2	TGTGCCATCAGCGGGCTTAGCGGGAGGGAGAATGAGCAGTTCTTC	CAISGLSGRENEQFF
NA	TRBV28	TRBJ1-5	TRBD1	TGTGCCAGCAGTTTCCGGGACAGATATTATCAGCCCCAGCATTTT	CASSFRDRYYQPQHF
few	TRBV30	TRBJ1-2	TRBD1	TGTGCCTGGAGTCGCAGGGGGCAGGACTATGGCTACACCTTC	CAWSRRGQDYGYTF
few	TRBV18	TRBJ1-1	NA	TGTGCCAGCTCACTCGAGCAGGGGTCTTTATCTGAAGCTTTCTTT	CASSLEQGSLSEAFF
few	TRBV30	TRBJ1-2	TRBD1	TGTGCCTGGAGTGTTTGGGACAGCAACTATGGCTACACCTTC	CAWSVWDSNYGYTF
few	TRBV28	TRBJ2-1	NA	TGTGCCAGCAGTTTAGCCAGGAGGCGTATAGAGTTTGAGCAGTTCTTC	CASSLARRRIEFEQFF
few	TRBV11-3	TRBJ2-2	TRBD1	TGTGCCAGCAGCTCACCGGGACAGGGGGCCGGGGAGCTGTTTTTT	CASSSPGQGAGELFF
NA	TRBV4-2	TRBJ2-1	NA	TGTGCCAGCAGCCAAGTAGGAGGGGACTCCTCCCCTGAGCAGTTCTTC	CASSQVGGDSSPEQFF
few	TRBV5-8	TRBJ2-5	NA	TGTGCCAGCAGCAAACACCGACGTTCACAAGAGACCCAGTACTTC	CASSKHRRSQETQYF
NA	TRBV5-1	TRBJ2-1	TRBD2	TGCGCCAGCAGCTTGCCGCGGGGGAGCCTGGATGAGCAGTTCTTC	CASSLPRGSLDEQFF
NA	TRBV5-4	TRBJ2-3	TRBD2	TGTGCCAGCAGCATCAGCGGGAGTAAGACAGATACGCAGTATTTT	CASSISGSKTDTQYF
few	TRBV29-1	TRBJ2-3	TRBD1	TGCAGCGTTGAAGGACAGGGCCCAGTTAGAGATACGCAGTATTTT	CSVEGQGPVRDTQYF
few	TRBV9	TRBJ2-6	NA	TGTGCCAGCAGCGTAGACAGGAACTCTGGGGCCAACGTCCTGACTTTC	CASSVDRNSGANVLTF
NA	TRBV29-1	TRBJ1-2	NA	TGCAGCGTTGAATACAGGGATGGCTACACCTTC	CSVEYRDGYTF
NA	TRBV5-1	TRBJ2-2	NA	TGCGCCAGCAGCTTCTGTACAGGTAGTTCCGGGGAGCTGTTTTTT	CASSFCTGSSGELFF
few	TRBV6-5	TRBJ2-3	NA	TGTGCCAGCACCCAGGCGGGGCCTGACACAGATACGCAGTATTTT	CASTQAGPDTDTQYF
many	TRBV6-5	TRBJ1-1	TRBD1	TGTGCCAGCAGTTATTTGACAGGGATCGCTGAAGCTTTCTTT	CASSYLTGIAEAFF
few	TRBV5-1	TRBJ2-1	TRBD2	TGCGCCAGCAGCTCCACTAGCGGGAGTTACAATGAGCAGTTCTTC	CASSSTSGSYNEQFF
many	TRBV14	TRBJ2-7	NA	TGTGCCAGCAGCCAATATTCCTGGGAGGGACAGGAATACGAGCAGTACTTC	CASSQYSWEGQEYEQYF
NA	TRBV29-1	TRBJ2-3	NA	TGCAGCGTTGAAGCCGGTTCTAGCACAGATACGCAGTATTTT	CSVEAGSSTDTQYF
NA	TRBV7-6	TRBJ2-1	TRBD2	TGTGCCAGCAGCCCAGAAGCGGGAGGGTATAATGAGCAGTTCTTC	CASSPEAGGYNEQFF
NA	TRBV10-1	TRBJ2-5	TRBD2	TGCGCCAGTCGGAGACTAGCGGGGGGTGTCAAGCAAGAGACCCAGTACTTC	CASRRLAGGVKQETQYF
NA	TRBV10-3	TRBJ1-1	NA	TGTGCCATCAGTGGCGGGGCTGAAGCTTTCTTT	CAISGGAEAFF
many	TRBV21-1	TRBJ1-4	NA	TGTGCCAGCAGCAAACTACGGGCACTCGAAAAACTGTTTTTT	CASSKLRALEKLFF
once	TRBV20-1	TRBJ2-1	NA	TGCAGCCCGTCCGCCAATGAGCAGTTCTTC	CSPSANEQFF